This note documents a single TCR beta chain sequence. Additional DNA sequences in this sample encode the identical CDR3. The data were obtained in a study of beta chain features in type 1 diabetes. CDR3 length equals 15 residues. The V gene's germline CDR1 is SGHNT and CDR2 YYREEE (reference sequence). V was pared by 0 bases and J by 1 base, with 8 bases between. cDNA synthesis used the whole RNA isolate, giving expressed TCRB sequences. TCRdb's table, derived via immunoSEQ multiplex PCR, lists solely in-frame clones and lacks some. Among hundreds of thousands of clones, approximately 28% were seen once, and the ten largest hold almost 0.065%.

The source of this sequence is a man aged 18 to 29 in good health. What was sequenced was naive CD4+ T cells from blood. This chain connects TRBV5-4 to TRBJ2-1; D is perhaps TRBD1 (6 bases). The CDR3 here is CASSLDRASYNEQFF. CDR3 nucleotides: TGTGCCAGCAGCTTGGACAGGGCGTCCTACAATGAGCAGTTCTTC.